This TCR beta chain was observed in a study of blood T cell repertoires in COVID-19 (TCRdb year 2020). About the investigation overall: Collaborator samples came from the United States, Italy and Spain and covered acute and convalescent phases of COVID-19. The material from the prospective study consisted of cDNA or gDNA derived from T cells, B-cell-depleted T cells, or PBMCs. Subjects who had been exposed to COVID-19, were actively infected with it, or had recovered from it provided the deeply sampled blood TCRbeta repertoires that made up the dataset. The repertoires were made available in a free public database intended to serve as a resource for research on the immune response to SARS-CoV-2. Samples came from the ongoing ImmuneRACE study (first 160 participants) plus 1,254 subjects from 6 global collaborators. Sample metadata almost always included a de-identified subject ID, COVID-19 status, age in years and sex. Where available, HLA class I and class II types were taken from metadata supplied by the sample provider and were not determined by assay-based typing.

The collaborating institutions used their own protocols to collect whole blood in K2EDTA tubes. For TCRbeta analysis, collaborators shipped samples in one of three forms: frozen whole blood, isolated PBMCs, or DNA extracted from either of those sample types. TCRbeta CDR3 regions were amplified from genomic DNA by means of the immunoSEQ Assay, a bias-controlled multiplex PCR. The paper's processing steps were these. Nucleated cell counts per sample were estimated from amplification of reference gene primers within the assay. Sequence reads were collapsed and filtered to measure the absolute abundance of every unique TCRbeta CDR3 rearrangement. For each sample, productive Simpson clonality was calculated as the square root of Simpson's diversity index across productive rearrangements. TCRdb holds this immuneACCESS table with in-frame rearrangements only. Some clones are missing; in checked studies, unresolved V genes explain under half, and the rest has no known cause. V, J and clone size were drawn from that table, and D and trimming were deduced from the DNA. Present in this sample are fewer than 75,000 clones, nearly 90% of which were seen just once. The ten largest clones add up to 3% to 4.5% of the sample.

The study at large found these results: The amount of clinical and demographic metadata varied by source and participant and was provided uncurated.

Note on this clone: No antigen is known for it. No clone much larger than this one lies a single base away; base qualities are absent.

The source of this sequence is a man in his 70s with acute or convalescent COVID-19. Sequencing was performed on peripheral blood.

CDR3 reads: CASSILAGGRTGELFF. The DNA sequence is as follows: TGTGCCAGTAGTATACTAGCGGGGGGTCGGACCGGGGAGCTGTTTTTT. Recombination connected TRBV19 to TRBJ2-2, and 11 junction bases match TRBD2. V is trimmed back by 2 bases and J by 5 bases, and the junction contains 4 bases that no gene match accounts for. The CDR3 runs 16 amino acids, cysteine and phenylalanine included. This entry keeps only the CDR3 DNA: 48 bases, framed from base 1. CDR1 and CDR2 (LNHDA, SQIVND) derive from the germline V gene (reference sequence).